Presented here are 23 T cell receptor beta chains from one specimen sequenced in a study of control samples from healthy donors and cancer patients. Assay used: immunoSEQ multiplex PCR; TCRdb lists only in-frame clones, some missing. The table has around 79,000 clones, roughly 93% seen once. The sample consisted of PBMCs. The source is a middle-aged woman with lung cancer.

This clone was recorded once. The chain uses TRBV18 and TRBJ2-7, with D uncertain. The CDR3 is made up of 11 amino acids. The germline V gene encodes CDR1 KGHSH and CDR2 LQKENI. Trimming took 6 bases from V and 3 from J, leaving 6 bases between them. The CDR3 nucleotides read TGTGCCAGCTCTCGAGACTACGAGCAGTACTTC. As protein: CASSRDYEQYF.

This chain joins TRBV18 and TRBJ2-3; 7 positions match TRBD1. Germline values: CDR1 KGHSH, CDR2 LQKENI. The CDR3 is 16 amino acids. The J segment lost 0 bases and the V segment lost 4 bases, leaving 7 bases of the junction unmatched. The CDR3, as DNA: TGTGCCAGCTCACGGCCGGGGACAGCTAGCACAGATACGCAGTATTTT. Its translation: CASSRPGTASTDTQYF. The full variable domain, its missing parts supplied by reference TRBV18 and TRBJ2-3, is NAGVMQNPRHLVRRRGQEARLRCSPMKGHSHVYWYRQLPEEGLKFMVYLQKENIIDESGMPKERFSAEFPKEGPSILRIQQVVRGDSAAYFCASSRPGTASTDTQYFGPGTRLTVL.

The rearrangement links TRBV27 to TRBJ1-2, with D tentatively TRBD1 (5 bases). Germline V gene sequence: CDR1 MNHEY, CDR2 SMNVEV (reference sequence). Trimming removed 6 bases at V and 3 bases at J, with 14 bases between. The CDR3 length is 14 residues. The DNA of the CDR3 is TGTGCCAGCAGCGCCCTGACAGTGGACTATGGCTACACCTTC. Its protein is CASSALTVDYGYTF.

The chain employs TRBV30 and TRBJ2-4; unclear D gene. Trimming left V 0 bases short and J 9 bases short, with 18 bases between. The CDR3 sequence is 15 residues long. Germline CDR1 and CDR2: GTSNPN and SVGIG (reference sequence). CDR3 sequence: CAWSVLGGTNSIQYF. CDR3 coding DNA: TGTGCCTGGAGTGTACTGGGCGGCACAAATTCCATTCAGTACTTC.

The chain recombines TRBV5-1 with TRBJ2-2, with D perhaps given as TRBD1 or TRBD2 (6 bases each). The ends were cut back, 5 bases at V and 9 bases at J, with 29 bases in the middle. This CDR3 contains 18 residues. The germline gives CDR1 SGHRS, CDR2 YFSETQ. CDR3 region: CASSQTQGRILSGRELFF. The CDR3 DNA reads as TGCGCCAGCAGTCAGACTCAGGGGAGGATACTATCCGGCCGGGAGCTGTTTTTT.

The rearrangement links TRBV7-9 to TRBJ2-7; D not resolved. V lost 4 bases, J lost 0 bases, and 7 bases lay in between. CDR1 and CDR2 (germline): SEHNR, FQNEAQ (reference sequence). This CDR3 contains 13 residues. This CDR3 reads CASSSRTSYEQYF. The DNA for the CDR3 is TGTGCCAGCAGCTCCAGAACCTCCTACGAGCAGTACTTC.

The chain recombines TRBV6-5 with TRBJ1-2, with 8 bases aligning to TRBD1. CDR1 is MNHEY and CDR2 is SVGAGI in the germline V gene. Germline trimming cut 3 bases from V and 4 bases from J; bases unmatched to any gene: 10. This CDR3 has 16 amino acids. This CDR3 reads CASSYRTGRAPYGYTF. For the CDR3, the DNA is TGTGCCAGCAGTTATCGGACAGGGAGGGCTCCCTATGGCTACACCTTC.

This chain joins TRBV7-8 and TRBJ2-2; no firm D call. Germline V lookup: CDR1 SGHVS, CDR2 FQNEAQ. The CDR3 sequence is 15 residues long. Trimming took 5 bases from V and 1 from J, leaving 11 bases between them. Here the CDR3 DNA reads TGTGCCAGCAGCCCCGAGAACGTGAACACCGGGGAGCTGTTTTTT. Amino acids: CASSPENVNTGELFF.

The CDR3 region is CASSVGGQPHTF. As DNA, the CDR3 is TGTGCCAGCAGCGTAGGGGGACAGCCGCACACCTTC. The gene calls are TRBV9 and TRBJ1-2, with TRBD1 matching 7 bases. With V trimmed by 0 bases and J by 12 bases, 5 bases remained unmatched. CDR1 is SGDLS and CDR2 is YYNGEE in the germline V gene. The CDR3 is made up of 12 amino acids.

This rearrangement joins TRBV6-5 to TRBJ2-1; 12 bases map to TRBD2. CDR3 size: 14 residues. Germline-derived CDR1 and CDR2 are MNHEY and SVGAGI. V was clipped by 9 bases and J by 3 bases; unmatched bases: 3. CDR3 sequence reads: CASSLAGGYNEQFF. CDR3 DNA sequence: TGTGCCAGTTCACTAGCGGGGGGCTACAATGAGCAGTTCTTC.

This chain joins TRBV4-2 and TRBJ2-1; D gene uncertain. The V gene's germline CDR1 is LGHNA and CDR2 YNFKEQ. Trimming pared 1 base from V and 7 bases from J, leaving 8 bases between. This CDR3 has 13 residues. CDR3 in amino acids: CASSQGRDNEQFF. CDR3 DNA: TGTGCCAGCAGCCAAGGTCGCGATAATGAGCAGTTCTTC.

The rearrangement joins TRBV30 to TRBJ2-6; a weak D match, TRBD1 (6 bases). This CDR3 is 14 amino acids long. Trimming stripped 4 bases from V and 1 base from J, with 8 bases between. Germline assignment: CDR1 GTSNPN and CDR2 SVGIG (reference sequence). The CDR3 region is CAWTGTSGANVLTF. The CDR3 DNA reads as TGTGCCTGGACAGGGACATCTGGGGCCAACGTCCTGACTTTC.

The gene calls are TRBV16 and TRBJ1-5; D remains ambiguous. The CDR3 covers 15 residues. In germline, CDR1 is KGHSY, CDR2 FQNENV. Trimming cost V 2 bases and J 1 base, with 9 bases left between them. CDR3 in amino acids: CASSQQPLSNQPQHF. CDR3 DNA sequence: TGTGCCAGCAGCCAACAGCCCTTGAGCAATCAGCCCCAGCATTTT.

This chain connects TRBV2 to TRBJ1-2; D unresolved. Germline V gives CDR1 SNHLY, CDR2 FYNNEI. The CDR3 has 14 amino acids. V was trimmed by 3 bases and J by 1 base, leaving 9 bases between them. The CDR3 bases are TGTGCCAGCAGTGACGGAACCCTTAACTATGGCTACACCTTC. Translation: CASSDGTLNYGYTF.

V usage is TRBV19 and J usage is TRBJ1-1; 7 nucleotides agree with TRBD1. V dropped 4 bases and J dropped 9; count of bases not matched to a gene: 11. CDR1 and CDR2 from the germline V gene are LNHDA and SQIVND (reference sequence). The CDR3 sequence is 14 residues long. The CDR3 DNA is TGTGCCAGTAGTACCCTCCGGGACAGAGAAAAAGCTTTCTTT. Amino acids: CASSTLRDREKAFF. Full variable domain (outside the CDR3, taken from reference TRBV19 and TRBJ1-1): DGGITQSPKYLFRKEGQNVTLSCEQNLNHDAMYWYRQDPGQGLRLIYYSQIVNDFQKGDIAEGYSVSREKKESFPLTVTSAQKNPTAFYLCASSTLRDREKAFFGQGTRLTVV.

The CDR3 DNA is TGTGCCAGCAGTTTCCGGGAGACCCAGTACTTC. Protein product: CASSFRETQYF. The chain recombines TRBV12-3 or TRBV12-4 with TRBJ2-5; D gene unclear. CDR3 length: 11 residues. V lost 3 bases, J lost 5 bases, and 4 bases lay in between.

The chain carries TRBV7-8 and TRBJ1-2; the match to TRBD1 covers 12 bases. V shed 4 bases, J shed 6 bases, and the junction held 6 bases outside the gene matches. The CDR3 runs to 15 residues. Germline lookup yields CDR1 SGHVS and CDR2 FQNEAQ. CDR3 bases: TGTGCCAGCAGCTCCGGGACAGGGGGCGCAGATGGCTACACCTTC. Its translation is CASSSGTGGADGYTF.

This chain joins TRBV6-5 and TRBJ1-1; 7 positions agree with TRBD1. The V gene end was trimmed by 4 bases and the J gene end by 4 bases; junction bases not matched to a gene: 12. The CDR3 spans 16 residues. Germline values: CDR1 MNHEY, CDR2 SVGAGI. For the CDR3, the DNA is TGTGCCAGCAGTTTCGCGACAGGGAAATGGATCACTGAAGCTTTCTTT. Protein product: CASSFATGKWITEAFF.

The V gene is TRBV7-5, the J gene TRBJ1-2; the DNA was not compared with TRBD1, the D call given in the table. TRBV7-5 is termed a pseudogene. The CDR3 totals 13 residues. Written as DNA, the CDR3 is TGTGCCAGAAGCCCTCCCACCTATCCCAGGTTGACCTTC. Protein sequence: CARSPPTYPRLTF.

In this sample, this clone turned up once. CDR3 in amino acids: CASSLGGVDQPQHF. Here the CDR3 DNA reads TGTGCCAGCAGCTTGGGGGGGGTTGATCAGCCCCAGCATTTT. The chain joins TRBV5-4 to TRBJ1-5, with a weak D call TRBD1 (5 bases). Germline assignment: CDR1 SGHNT and CDR2 YYREEE (reference sequence). This CDR3 has 14 amino acids. Trimming took 0 bases from V and 5 from J, leaving 9 bases between them. Based on the CDR3 plus reference TRBV5-4 and TRBJ1-5, the full variable domain is ETGVTQSPTHLIKTRGQQVTLRCSSQSGHNTVSWYQQALGQGPQFIFQYYREEENGRGNFPPRFSGLQFPNYSSELNVNALELDDSALYLCASSLGGVDQPQHFGDGTRLSIL.

V and J are TRBV3-1 (or the pseudogene TRBV3-2) and TRBJ1-1, with no clear D. Per germline, CDR1 LGHDT and CDR2 YNNKEL (reference sequence). The CDR3 runs to 16 residues. Trimming stripped 1 base from V and 2 bases from J, with 14 bases between. As DNA, the CDR3 is TGTGCCAGCAGCCAAGGAGGTCAACAGATAAACACTGAAGCTTTCTTT. Protein: CASSQGGQQINTEAFF.

This clone was recorded a few times. The chain joins TRBV28 to TRBJ1-2; D gene uncertain. Per germline, CDR1 MDHEN and CDR2 SYDVKM. V lost 4 bases and J lost 4, with 19 bases in between. The CDR3 extends over 16 amino acids. The CDR3 reads CASSSTRLDILYGYTF. DNA of the CDR3: TGTGCCAGCAGTTCTACCCGCTTAGACATACTCTATGGCTACACCTTC.

CDR3 nucleotides: TGTGCCAGCAGCCCCGGACAGCTCAACACTGAAGCTTTCTTT. This encodes CASSPGQLNTEAFF. The rearrangement links TRBV11-2 to TRBJ1-1; possibly TRBD1 for D (6 bases). Germline V gene lookup returns CDR1 SGHAT and CDR2 FQNNGV. This CDR3 is built from 14 residues. V was clipped by 5 bases and J by 2 bases, with 12 bases between them. Full variable domain (remainder filled in from reference TRBV11-2 and TRBJ1-1): EAGVAQSPRYKIIEKRQSVAFWCNPISGHATLYWYQQILGQGPKLLIQFQNNGVVDDSQLPKDRFSAERLKGVDSTLKIQPAKLEDSAVYLCASSPGQLNTEAFFGQGTRLTVV.